This T cell receptor beta chain was captured by sequencing in a study of regulatory T cells in long-lasting Graves disease. Overall study findings and caveats: Persistent disease samples used TRBV28, TRBJ1-2 and TRBJ2-5 preferentially. Less diverse TCR repertoires were seen in persistent Graves' patients than in newly diagnosed ones.

Assembly of TCR beta libraries relied on iRepertoire HTBI primers together with Arm-PCR of CDR3 regions. TCRdb used MiXCR to reprocess the multiplex PCR reads, holding one entry per CDR3 protein. Among 420,000 or so distinct CDR3 sequences listed, about 16% were seen once. The sample's time point: newly diagnosed GD, antithyroid drugs for less than 3 months. Scientists built the TCR library using RNA that was extracted from PBMCs. Diagnosis followed American Thyroid Association guidelines for Graves' disease. This clonotype was picked up many times. Its antigen is not known. Germline CDR1 SGHTA, CDR2 FQGNSA. The CDR3 contains 15 residues. V was trimmed by 2 bases and J by 7 bases, leaving 15 bases between them. This sample was shared with a second study, whose subject was T cells in Graves' hyperthyroidism and ophthalmopathy. That work adds: In the first-round RT-PCR of the TCR CDR3, the HTBI primer set was used.

The rearrangement joins TRBV7-2 to TRBJ2-1, with D possibly called TRBD1 or TRBD2 (5 bases each). Sample: peripheral blood mononuclear cells (PBMCs), taken at new diagnosis, from a patient treated with antithyroid drugs. This sequence originates from a woman under 30 with Graves disease. CDR3 DNA: TGTGCCAGCAGCTTATGGGGCGGGTCTACTAATGAGCAGTTCTTC. Protein product: CASSLWGGSTNEQFF.